Below are 20 T cell receptor beta chains sequenced from a single sample in a study of response to subunit inactivated influenza vaccine. TCRdb re-derived calls from the RT-PCR reads in MiXCR, one entry per CDR3 protein. The sample has about 700,000 distinct CDR3 sequences, 14% seen once. The sample in question was PBMCs from blood, obtained around 15 days before vaccination. These receptors came from a man aged 45-60 years who received an inactivated influenza vaccine.

The sample holds many counts of this clonotype. The chain couples TRBV9 to TRBJ2-1; 8 bases fit TRBD2. The V segment lost 2 bases and the J segment 8 bases; nucleotides outside the gene matches: 9. CDR1 is SGDLS, CDR2 YYNGEE, per germline. The CDR3 has 15 amino acids. CDR3 sequence reads: CASSVLAGTSDEQFF. In nucleotides, the CDR3 is TGTGCCAGCAGCGTTCTAGCGGGTACCTCTGATGAGCAGTTCTTC.

This clonotype was observed a few times. This sequence joins TRBV15 and TRBJ2-5; TRBD2 might be the D (6 bases). The CDR3 loop spans 15 amino acids. V was pared by 5 bases and J by 2 bases, with 15 bases between. Germline-derived CDR1 and CDR2 are LNHNV and YYDKDF (reference sequence). CDR3 amino acids: CATSGGPGRQETQYF. For the CDR3, the DNA is TGTGCCACCAGCGGAGGGCCTGGAAGACAAGAGACCCAGTACTTC.

This clonotype was observed a handful of times. V usage is TRBV12-3 or TRBV12-4 and J usage is TRBJ2-4; D remains ambiguous. Trimming removed 8 bases from V and 10 bases from J, with 15 bases in between. There are 12 residues in the CDR3. CDR3 bases: TGTGCCAGCGGGCAACGGTCGTTTATTCAGTACTTC. Residues: CASGQRSFIQYF.

This clonotype turned up a few times. The chain carries TRBV20-1 and TRBJ2-1; 8 positions agree with TRBD2. CDR1 is DFQATT and CDR2 is SNEGSKA in the germline V gene (reference sequence). V was clipped by 4 bases and J by 4 bases; unmatched bases: 6. The CDR3 totals 14 residues. CDR3 DNA sequence: TGCAGTGCTACCGCGGGAGGACCTTACAATGAGCAGTTCTTC. Translation: CSATAGGPYNEQFF.

V and J are TRBV5-1 and TRBJ2-5, with 9 positions matching TRBD2. In germline, CDR1 is SGHRS, CDR2 YFSETQ. The CDR3 extends over 17 amino acids. Germline trimming cut 6 bases from V and 5 bases from J; bases unmatched to any gene: 17. The CDR3 coding sequence is TGCGCCAGCACGCCAGGAGCCGGCGGGGGGGCCGGGGAGACCCAGTACTTC. It yields the protein CASTPGAGGGAGETQYF.

J is TRBJ1-1 and V is TRBV7-9; D might be TRBD1 (6 bases). The CDR3 is made up of 15 amino acids. Germline CDR1 SEHNR, CDR2 FQNEAQ (reference sequence). V was cut by 5 bases and J by 2 bases, with 15 bases left in between. In nucleotides, the CDR3 is TGTGCCAGCAGCCTCAGACAGGATTTTAACACTGAAGCTTTCTTT. Amino acids: CASSLRQDFNTEAFF.

Only a few counts were recorded for this clonotype. The genes are TRBV20-1 and TRBJ2-3; D call uncertain. Deletions cut 3 bases from V and 9 bases from J, with 10 bases between. This CDR3 is built from 11 residues. Per germline, CDR1 DFQATT and CDR2 SNEGSKA (reference sequence). The DNA of the CDR3 is TGCAGTGCTAGTGTAGCCCCAACGCAGTATTTT. Translation gives CSASVAPTQYF.

This rearrangement joins TRBV10-3 to TRBJ2-1, with D perhaps matching TRBD1 (5 bases). The CDR3 extends over 15 amino acids. V gave up 7 bases and J gave up 0 bases, with 13 bases separating them. The V gene's germline CDR1 is ENHRY and CDR2 SYGVKD. The DNA of the CDR3 is TGTGCCATCACTCCGACAGCGAGCTCCTACAATGAGCAGTTCTTC. Translating gives CAITPTASSYNEQFF.

V gene TRBV9 combines with J gene TRBJ2-7; D is unresolved. The V and J ends lost 0 bases and 6 bases respectively, with 4 bases between them. This CDR3 region has 11 residues. Germline CDR1 SGDLS, CDR2 YYNGEE. This CDR3 is CASSVGAEQYF. The CDR3 region has the DNA TGTGCCAGCAGCGTAGGGGCCGAGCAGTACTTC. Full variable domain (outside the CDR3, taken from reference TRBV9 and TRBJ2-7): DSGVTQTPKHLITATGQRVTLRCSPRSGDLSVYWYQQSLDQGLQFLIQYYNGEERAKGNILERFSAQQFPDLHSELNLSSLELGDSALYFCASSVGAEQYFGPGTRLTVT.

The table lists this clonotype with many counts. The chain employs TRBV29-1 and TRBJ2-7; 12 bases match TRBD2. CDR3 length: 14 residues. The V gene end was trimmed by 6 bases and the J gene end by 2 bases; junction bases not matched to a gene: 5. Germline CDR1 and CDR2: SQVTM and ANQGSEA. The CDR3 loop reads CSVVPSGRAYEQYF. CDR3 DNA: TGCAGCGTAGTTCCTAGCGGGAGGGCCTACGAGCAGTACTTC.

This clonotype has a handful of counts. The chain recombines TRBV19 with TRBJ2-3; TRBD1 agrees at 11 bases. The V and J ends lost 5 bases and 6 bases, in that order; junction bases with no gene match: 7. Per the germline V gene, CDR1 is LNHDA and CDR2 is SQIVND (reference sequence). The CDR3 runs 15 residues. CDR3 loop: CASSVDRGRLDTQYF. Here the CDR3 DNA reads TGTGCCAGTAGTGTGGACAGGGGGCGCTTGGATACGCAGTATTTT.

This sequence joins TRBV7-9 and TRBJ1-1, with D unclear. This CDR3 contains 14 residues. V lost 8 bases, J lost 1 base, and 14 bases lay in between. Looked up from germline, CDR1 is SEHNR and CDR2 is FQNEAQ (reference sequence). CDR3 coding DNA: TGTGCCAGCTCTTCTGGAGGTACGAACACTGAAGCTTTCTTT. Translated, it gives CASSSGGTNTEAFF.

The chain combines TRBV6-2 or TRBV6-3 with TRBJ2-7; unclear D gene. The germline CDR1 and CDR2 sequences are MNHEY and SVGEGT. Trimming shortened V by 7 bases and J by 1 base, and 14 bases separated the two germline ends. The CDR3 consists of 14 residues. CDR3 DNA sequence: TGTGCCAGCACAAGGACCCCCCTATCCTACGAGCAGTACTTC. Encoded protein: CASTRTPLSYEQYF.

CDR3 region: CASSLGQGGTYNEKLFF. The CDR3 nucleotides are TGTGCCAGCAGTCTTGGACAGGGGGGTACTTATAATGAAAAACTGTTTTTT. The genes are TRBV12-3 or TRBV12-4 and TRBJ1-4; 10 bases agree with TRBD1. The CDR3 is made up of 17 amino acids. V was clipped by 5 bases and J by 4 bases; unmatched bases: 10.

This clonotype was picked up a small number of times. The chain is built from TRBV4-2 and TRBJ2-3; a weak D match, TRBD2 (6 bases). This CDR3 comprises 15 residues. CDR1 and CDR2 from the germline V gene are LGHNA and YNFKEQ. V lost 3 bases, J lost 2 bases, and 12 bases lay in between. CDR3 region: CASSHRAGLTDTQYF. CDR3 DNA: TGTGCCAGCAGCCATCGGGCGGGGCTCACAGATACGCAGTATTTT.

The chain combines TRBV20-1 with TRBJ2-5; no definite D call. Trimming took off 3 bases at V and 5 bases at J, with 10 bases between the two ends. CDR3 length equals 12 residues. CDR1 is DFQATT and CDR2 is SNEGSKA in the germline V gene (reference sequence). The CDR3 spells CSASGPTETQYF. The CDR3 DNA is TGCAGTGCTAGTGGTCCTACGGAGACCCAGTACTTC.

This chain joins TRBV20-1 and TRBJ2-7, with 9 positions matching TRBD1. This CDR3 comprises 14 residues. V shed 5 bases, J shed 6 bases, and the junction held 11 bases outside the gene matches. The V gene's germline CDR1 is DFQATT and CDR2 SNEGSKA (reference sequence). CDR3 in DNA: TGCAGTGCTGAAAGACAGGGGGTTTTTGGCGAGCAGTACTTC. Its protein is CSAERQGVFGEQYF.

This chain connects TRBV6-6 to TRBJ2-4; maybe TRBD1 (6 bases). Per germline, CDR1 MNHNY and CDR2 SVGAGI (reference sequence). V was cut by 8 bases and J by 7 bases, with 15 bases left in between. The CDR3 has 13 amino acids. The CDR3 coding sequence is TGTGCCAGCGGCCAACAGGGATTGAACATTCAGTACTTC. Its translation: CASGQQGLNIQYF.

The chain joins TRBV7-8 to TRBJ2-5; TRBD1 or TRBD2 may be the D gene (5 bases each). CDR1 is SGHVS, CDR2 FQNEAQ, per germline. The CDR3 length is 15 residues. The V end was cut by 3 bases, the J end by 4 bases, with 15 bases between. CDR3 residues: CASSFGAFNAETQYF. The CDR3 nucleotides read TGTGCCAGCAGCTTCGGGGCCTTCAACGCAGAGACCCAGTACTTC.

This clonotype was seen ten or more times. The chain couples TRBV10-3 to TRBJ1-3, with a weak D call TRBD1 (6 bases). Trimming removed 6 bases from V and 0 bases from J, with 9 bases in between. The CDR3 totals 14 residues. Per germline, CDR1 ENHRY and CDR2 SYGVKD. The CDR3 sequence is CAIRSDSSGNTIYF. CDR3 bases: TGTGCCATCAGGTCGGACAGCTCTGGAAACACCATATATTTT.